These 24 T cell receptor beta chains were sequenced from one sample in a study of CD8 T cells in Susac syndrome. Random hexamers served to reverse transcribe roughly 0.5 to 1 ug RNA. One entry per CDR3 protein results from TCRdb running MiXCR on the immunoSEQ multiplex PCR reads. The sample lists 330,000 or so distinct CDR3 sequences, about 88% occurring once. Sequencing input: CD8+ T cells from PBMCs. These receptors all come from a human donor with multiple sclerosis.

J is TRBJ2-7 and V is TRBV7-8, with D perhaps matching TRBD2 (6 bases). The CDR3 is 15 residues long. Germline V gives CDR1 SGHVS, CDR2 FQNEAQ. V dropped 5 bases and J dropped 2 bases, with 16 bases sitting between them. The CDR3 region is CASSMPRDLAYEQYF. Written as DNA, the CDR3 is TGTGCCAGCAGCATGCCCCGGGACTTAGCCTACGAGCAGTACTTC. Full variable domain (remainder filled in from reference TRBV7-8 and TRBJ2-7): GAGVSQSPRYKVAKRGQDVALRCDPISGHVSLFWYQQALGQGPEFLTYFQNEAQLDKSGLPSDRFFAERPEGSVSTLKIQRTQQEDSAVYLCASSMPRDLAYEQYFGPGTRLTVT.

J is TRBJ2-1 and V is TRBV5-6; maybe TRBD1 (6 bases). The CDR3 consists of 15 residues. The V end was cut by 2 bases, the J end by 6 bases, with 15 bases between. Looked up from germline, CDR1 is SGHDT and CDR2 is YYEEEE. For the CDR3, the DNA is TGTGCCAGCAGCTTCAGGGGTAGCCCTCCCAATGAGCAGTTCTTC. It is translated as CASSFRGSPPNEQFF.

V and J are TRBV28 and TRBJ2-2; D is unresolved. The CDR3 consists of 16 residues. In germline, CDR1 is MDHEN, CDR2 SYDVKM. Trimming stripped 3 bases from V and 1 base from J, with 12 bases between. In DNA, the CDR3 is TGTGCCAGCAGTTTTAGGGTGAACCTGAACACCGGGGAGCTGTTTTTT. Amino acids: CASSFRVNLNTGELFF.

V and J are TRBV6-4 and TRBJ1-5; D is perhaps TRBD1 (6 bases). This CDR3 is 14 amino acids long. Trimming left V 3 bases short and J 1 base short, with 7 bases between. Germline CDR1 reads MRHNA; CDR2 reads SNTAGT. The CDR3: CASSEQGSNQPQHF. The DNA of the CDR3 is TGTGCCAGCAGTGAGCAGGGGAGCAATCAGCCCCAGCATTTT.

This clonotype was seen once. The V and J genes are TRBV5-5 and TRBJ1-2, with a weak D call TRBD1 (6 bases). This CDR3 comprises 14 residues. CDR1 is SGHKS, CDR2 YYEKEE, per germline (reference sequence). With 4 bases removed from V and 7 bases from J, the gap between germline ends came to 17 bases. The CDR3 loop is CASSQGSGLTGYTF. The DNA for the CDR3 is TGTGCCAGCAGCCAGGGGTCAGGGCTTACTGGCTACACCTTC.

The chain links TRBV7-6 to TRBJ1-5, with no clear D. The V end lost 5 bases, the J end lost 5 bases, and 10 bases lay between the germline ends. Germline V CDR1 and CDR2: SGHVS, FNYEAQ. The CDR3 consists of 13 residues. Here the CDR3 reads CASSEGSHQPQHF. The CDR3 bases are TGTGCCAGCAGCGAAGGGTCCCATCAGCCCCAGCATTTT.

The chain couples TRBV29-1 to TRBJ2-5; 9 bases agree with TRBD1. V lost 6 bases and J lost 8; bases outside the gene matches: 16. CDR1 and CDR2 (germline): SQVTM, ANQGSEA. This CDR3 has 15 residues. The CDR3 coding sequence is TGCAGCGTGGCCGGGACAGGGAGGCGCCCCATCACCCAGTACTTC. Translating it yields CSVAGTGRRPITQYF.

J is TRBJ2-7 and V is TRBV13, with 7 bases lining up with TRBD2. CDR1 PRHDT and CDR2 FYEKMQ come from the germline V gene (reference sequence). The CDR3 runs 16 residues. The trim removed 0 bases at V and 4 bases at J, leaving 9 bases unmatched. In nucleotides, the CDR3 is TGTGCCAGCAGCTTAGGCCGGAACGGGGGGAAATACGAGCAGTACTTC. Translating gives CASSLGRNGGKYEQYF.

CDR3 in DNA: TGTGCCAGCAGTGCCCAGGGGGCCAGGTTTGTGGCTGAAGCTTTCTTT. Amino acids: CASSAQGARFVAEAFF. The chain employs TRBV6-1 and TRBJ1-1; 8 positions agree with TRBD1. V was pared by 4 bases and J by 6 bases, with 13 bases of the junction left unmatched. CDR1 MNHNS and CDR2 SASEGT come from the germline V gene. CDR3 length: 16 amino acids.

The chain carries TRBV6-5 and TRBJ1-1; D possibly corresponds to TRBD1 (6 bases). The germline gives CDR1 MNHEY, CDR2 SVGAGI. The ends were cut back, 4 bases at V and 1 base at J, with 22 bases in the middle. The CDR3 consists of 18 residues. The CDR3 sequence is CASSSRMTGRLGNTEAFF. The DNA of the CDR3 is TGTGCCAGCAGTTCCCGGATGACAGGACGGTTAGGGAACACTGAAGCTTTCTTT.

The V gene is TRBV18, the J gene TRBJ2-3, with unresolved D. The CDR3 has 16 residues. The germline V and J ends were trimmed by 6 bases and 1 base, with 17 bases remaining between them. The germline V gene has CDR1 KGHSH and CDR2 LQKENI. The chain's CDR3 is CASSPRVGQGTDTQYF. CDR3 nucleotide sequence: TGTGCCAGCTCCCCTCGAGTAGGCCAGGGCACAGATACGCAGTATTTT.

V gene TRBV6-2 or TRBV6-3 combines with J gene TRBJ2-7; TRBD2 matches 7 bases. CDR3 length equals 13 residues. The V gene end was trimmed by 9 bases and the J gene end by 1 base; junction bases not matched to a gene: 6. CDR1 and CDR2 from the germline V gene are MNHEY and SVGEGT. The CDR3 DNA reads TGTGCCAGTGACGGGGGGAGTTCCTACGAGCAGTACTTC. Translated, it gives CASDGGSSYEQYF.

The chain recombines TRBV6-5 with TRBJ1-2, with D possibly being TRBD1 (6 bases). CDR3 length equals 14 residues. Trimming left V 10 bases short and J 5 bases short, with 20 bases between. The germline gives CDR1 MNHEY, CDR2 SVGAGI. CDR3 sequence: CATLAGGGRYGYTF. DNA of the CDR3: TGTGCCACCCTCGCGGGAGGGGGGCGGTATGGCTACACCTTC.

This chain joins TRBV9 and TRBJ2-5; D may be TRBD2 (5 bases). The length of the CDR3 is 16 residues. V shed 0 bases and J shed 3 bases, with 15 bases lying between them. Germline V gene data show CDR1 as SGDLS and CDR2 as YYNGEE. The CDR3 sequence is CASSVAGRGFEETQYF. CDR3 bases: TGTGCCAGCAGCGTAGCTGGTCGGGGATTCGAAGAGACCCAGTACTTC.

The chain is built from TRBV29-1 and TRBJ2-1; no clear D. CDR1 is SQVTM, CDR2 ANQGSEA, per germline. The CDR3 totals 12 residues. The V end lost 2 bases, the J end lost 7 bases, and 9 bases lay between the germline ends. Written as DNA, the CDR3 is TGCAGCGTTGAAATACTCGGGAATGAGCAGTTCTTC. Translated, it gives CSVEILGNEQFF.

CDR3 loop: CASSLLLQGEGYGYTF. DNA for the CDR3: TGTGCCAGCAGCTTACTACTACAGGGGGAGGGCTATGGCTACACCTTC. This chain joins TRBV11-2 and TRBJ1-2; 8 nucleotides line up with TRBD1. The CDR3 spans 16 residues. J gave up 4 bases and V 2 bases, and 9 bases lay outside the gene matches. Germline values: CDR1 SGHAT, CDR2 FQNNGV.

The chain couples TRBV28 to TRBJ1-1, with D uncertain. Germline CDR1 reads MDHEN; CDR2 reads SYDVKM. V was clipped by 3 bases and J by 5 bases, with 16 bases between them. This CDR3 comprises 15 residues. CDR3 protein: CASSFRFARRTEAFF. The CDR3 nucleotides are TGTGCCAGCAGTTTCAGGTTCGCGCGTCGAACTGAAGCTTTCTTT.

The chain employs TRBV30 and TRBJ1-4; the match to TRBD1 covers 9 bases. CDR3 length: 14 amino acids. Germline lookup yields CDR1 GTSNPN and CDR2 SVGIG (reference sequence). V lost 0 bases, J lost 7 bases, and 3 bases stayed unmatched. CDR3 coding DNA: TGTGCCTGGAGTGTCGGGACAGGGACTGAAAAACTGTTTTTT. This codes for CAWSVGTGTEKLFF. The complete variable domain, with remaining parts taken from reference TRBV30 and TRBJ1-4, reads SQTIHQWPATLVQPVGSPLSLECTVEGTSNPNLYWYRQAAGRGLQLLFYSVGIGQISSEVPQNLSASRPQDRQFILSSKKLLLSDSGFYLCAWSVGTGTEKLFFGSGTQLSVL.

This clonotype occurred once. The V and J genes are TRBV20-1 and TRBJ2-3; 7 nucleotides agree with TRBD2. J gave up 2 bases and V 0 bases, and 20 bases lay outside the gene matches. Germline V gene sequence: CDR1 DFQATT, CDR2 SNEGSKA (reference sequence). CDR3 length equals 20 residues. The CDR3 region has the DNA TGCAGTGCTAGAGATCAGTCGAGCGGGGACCCCCGGGGTTTCACAGATACGCAGTATTTT. It translates to CSARDQSSGDPRGFTDTQYF.

V is TRBV29-1 and J is TRBJ2-7; D gene ambiguous. CDR3 length equals 11 residues. Between the trimmed V and J ends, which lost 3 bases and 4 bases, there was a span of 7 bases. CDR1 is SQVTM and CDR2 is ANQGSEA in the germline V gene. The CDR3 loop is CSVEMGYEQYF. The CDR3 DNA reads as TGCAGCGTTGAGATGGGTTACGAGCAGTACTTC.

The gene calls are TRBV30 and TRBJ2-7; D unresolved. V shed 2 bases and J shed 4 bases, with 12 bases lying between them. The length of the CDR3 is 13 residues. Germline CDR1 reads GTSNPN; CDR2 reads SVGIG (reference sequence). The CDR3 loop is CAWSSSGLYEQYF. The CDR3 DNA follows: TGTGCCTGGAGTTCGTCAGGTTTATACGAGCAGTACTTC. The variable domain in full, with the rest retrieved from reference TRBV30 and TRBJ2-7, is SQTIHQWPATLVQPVGSPLSLECTVEGTSNPNLYWYRQAAGRGLQLLFYSVGIGQISSEVPQNLSASRPQDRQFILSSKKLLLSDSGFYLCAWSSSGLYEQYFGPGTRLTVT.

V and J are TRBV6-1 and TRBJ2-5, with D possibly being TRBD1 or TRBD2 (5 bases each). Trimming left V 7 bases short and J 4 bases short, with 13 bases between. Germline V CDR1 and CDR2: MNHNS, SASEGT. This CDR3 region has 13 residues. CDR3 sequence: CASTTPGRETQYF. CDR3 DNA sequence: TGTGCCAGCACCACGCCAGGGAGAGAGACCCAGTACTTC.

The table lists this clonotype with a few counts. The genes are TRBV19 and TRBJ2-7, with D possibly being TRBD1 or TRBD2 (5 bases each). V shed 7 bases and J shed 0 bases, with 10 bases lying between them. Germline CDR1 is LNHDA and CDR2 is SQIVND (reference sequence). This CDR3 has 13 residues. CDR3 residues: CASTSGSSYEQYF. The CDR3 coding sequence is TGTGCCAGTACCTCAGGGAGCTCCTACGAGCAGTACTTC.

CDR3 DNA: TGTGCCAGCAGCCCGCGACTAGCGGGAGGTCCCCTATACGAGCAGTACTTC. This gives the protein CASSPRLAGGPLYEQYF. The genes are TRBV7-2 and TRBJ2-7; 13 bases agree with TRBD2. Trimming at V came to 5 bases and at J to 4 bases, leaving 11 bases not matched to a gene. Germline assignment: CDR1 SGHTA and CDR2 FQGNSA. The CDR3 length is 17 residues.